Listed here are 21 T cell receptor beta chains from one sample, sequenced in a study of blood T cell repertoires in COVID-19. Method: immunoSEQ multiplex PCR; TCRdb's copy keeps in-frame clones and lacks some. The sample consists of some 96,000 clones, around four fifths of them appearing once. Input material: peripheral blood. These receptors came from a woman in her 70s with acute or convalescent COVID-19.

The rearrangement joins TRBV15 to TRBJ2-5; D perhaps matches TRBD2 (6 bases). CDR1 is LNHNV and CDR2 is YYDKDF in the germline V gene (reference sequence). The CDR3 runs 15 residues. Trimming cost V 2 bases and J 1 base, with 11 bases left between them. The CDR3, as DNA: TGTGCCACCAGCAGAACCGGGGGACCCCAAGAGACCCAGTACTTC. Its protein product is CATSRTGGPQETQYF.

This clone has a handful of counts. The chain has TRBV25-1 and TRBJ1-3; D gene unclear. Germline V lookup: CDR1 MGHDK, CDR2 SYGVNS. The CDR3 is made up of 13 amino acids. V shed 5 bases and J shed 1 base, with 6 bases lying between them. CDR3 amino acids: CASSPTSGNTIYF. The DNA for the CDR3 is TGTGCCAGCAGTCCAACTTCTGGAAACACCATATATTTT. The variable domain in full, completed from reference TRBV25-1 and TRBJ1-3, reads EADIYQTPRYLVIGTGKKITLECSQTMGHDKMYWYQQDPGMELHLIHYSYGVNSTEKGDLSSESTVSRIRTEHFPLTLESARPSHTSQYLCASSPTSGNTIYFGEGSWLTVV.

The V call is TRBV9, the J call TRBJ2-2; 7 bases are shared with TRBD2. Germline V lookup: CDR1 SGDLS, CDR2 YYNGEE. Unmatched junction bases numbered 5, after V lost 7 bases and J lost 2 bases. The CDR3 is made up of 14 amino acids. CDR3 loop: CASAGVLNTGELFF. In nucleotides, the CDR3 is TGTGCCAGCGCGGGGGTACTTAACACCGGGGAGCTGTTTTTT.

The chain employs TRBV10-3 and TRBJ2-2; no clear D gene. Trimming shortened V by 4 bases and J by 3 bases, and 12 bases separated the two germline ends. The CDR3 totals 15 residues. Germline CDR1 and CDR2: ENHRY and SYGVKD. The CDR3 coding sequence is TGTGCCATCAGTGGAATCCCTTCGGACACCGGGGAGCTGTTTTTT. It is translated as CAISGIPSDTGELFF.

The chain joins TRBV19 to TRBJ2-7, with 7 bases aligning to TRBD2. CDR3 size: 16 residues. Germline V lookup: CDR1 LNHDA, CDR2 SQIVND (reference sequence). V lost 3 bases, J lost 3 bases, and 11 bases stayed unmatched. This CDR3 is CASSISGGGSIYEQYF. The CDR3 bases are TGTGCCAGTAGTATTTCCGGGGGAGGGTCGATCTACGAGCAGTACTTC.

This chain uses TRBV6-1 with TRBJ1-5, with TRBD1 identical over 7 bases. This CDR3 has 15 residues. Germline V gene sequence: CDR1 MNHNS, CDR2 SASEGT. Losses at the gene ends were 0 bases for V and 6 bases for J; bases not matched to a gene: 5. The CDR3 sequence is CASSEATGVAQPQHF. In DNA, the CDR3 is TGTGCCAGCAGTGAAGCTACAGGGGTGGCTCAGCCCCAGCATTTT.

This sequence joins TRBV11-2 and TRBJ2-3; D perhaps matches TRBD2 (5 bases). The germline V and J ends were trimmed by 7 bases and 0 bases, with 14 bases remaining between them. The CDR3 is 15 residues long. CDR1 is SGHAT and CDR2 is FQNNGV in the germline V gene. Here the CDR3 DNA reads TGTGCCAGCAAGGGTAATACGGGGAGCACAGATACGCAGTATTTT. Its protein is CASKGNTGSTDTQYF.

The sample holds one count of this clone. The rearrangement uses TRBV19 and TRBJ1-6; 8 bases match TRBD1. CDR3 size: 15 residues. Germline CDR1 LNHDA, CDR2 SQIVND (reference sequence). The ends lost 3 bases at V and 8 bases at J; junction bases unmatched: 6. CDR3 region: CASSIDGQGHSPLHF. In DNA form, the CDR3 reads TGTGCCAGTAGTATTGATGGACAGGGCCATTCACCCCTCCACTTT. Supplemented by reference TRBV19 and TRBJ1-6, the full variable domain reads DGGITQSPKYLFRKEGQNVTLSCEQNLNHDAMYWYRQDPGQGLRLIYYSQIVNDFQKGDIAEGYSVSREKKESFPLTVTSAQKNPTAFYLCASSIDGQGHSPLHFGNGTRLTVT.

The V and J genes are TRBV6-1 and TRBJ1-3, with 8 positions matching TRBD1. The CDR3 runs to 18 residues. CDR1 is MNHNS and CDR2 is SASEGT in the germline V gene. The V segment lost 4 bases and the J segment 0 bases; nucleotides outside the gene matches: 11. DNA of the CDR3: TGTGCCAGCAGTGCAACAGGGGGGCTTCTTATCTCTGGAAACACCATATATTTT. It encodes CASSATGGLLISGNTIYF.

The chain recombines TRBV7-9 with TRBJ1-1; possibly TRBD1 for D (6 bases). V lost 3 bases and J 8 bases, leaving 10 bases between the germline ends. From germline, CDR1 is SEHNR and CDR2 FQNEAQ (reference sequence). The CDR3 is made up of 12 amino acids. In DNA form, the CDR3 reads TGTGCCAGCAGCTTTACAGGGATAGAAGCTTTCTTT. It is translated as CASSFTGIEAFF.

The V and J genes are TRBV3-1 (or the pseudogene TRBV3-2) and TRBJ1-1; D ambiguous. Trimming shortened V by 2 bases and J by 4 bases, and 8 bases separated the two germline ends. Per the germline V gene, CDR1 is LGHDT and CDR2 is YNNKEL (reference sequence). The CDR3 length is 13 residues. The CDR3 reads CASSQSVGTEAFF. Written as DNA, the CDR3 is TGTGCCAGCAGCCAATCCGTCGGCACTGAAGCTTTCTTT.

This chain links TRBV6-2 or TRBV6-3 with TRBJ1-5; D is unclear. The length of the CDR3 is 14 residues. V dropped 6 bases and J dropped 5 bases, with 14 bases sitting between them. Germline V gene lookup returns CDR1 MNHEY and CDR2 SVGEGT. The CDR3 DNA sequence: TGTGCCAGCAGCGGGCCCCTACCTTATCAGCCCCAGCATTTT. Amino acids: CASSGPLPYQPQHF.

The chain has TRBV6-1 and TRBJ1-1, with D perhaps TRBD1 (6 bases). V gave up 0 bases and J gave up 7 bases, with 12 bases separating them. The germline CDR1 and CDR2 sequences are MNHNS and SASEGT. The CDR3 has 14 residues. The CDR3 loop is CASSEAGHWDEAFF. In nucleotides, the CDR3 is TGTGCCAGCAGTGAAGCGGGACACTGGGATGAAGCTTTCTTT.

CDR3 nucleotide sequence: TGTGCCAGCAGCCTCCCGGCGGGGGGGAAGGAGACCCAGTACTTC. This encodes CASSLPAGGKETQYF. This chain joins TRBV7-2 and TRBJ2-5; 9 nucleotides line up with TRBD2. The CDR3 is 15 amino acids. V lost 5 bases and J lost 5; bases outside the gene matches: 9. The germline V gene encodes CDR1 SGHTA and CDR2 FQGNSA.

The table lists this clone with a few counts. This chain links TRBV10-3 with TRBJ1-3; D remains ambiguous. The length of the CDR3 is 14 residues. Germline V gene lookup returns CDR1 ENHRY and CDR2 SYGVKD. The CDR3 here is CVTAQGGSGNTIYF. CDR3 sequence (DNA): TGTGTCACCGCCCAAGGCGGCTCTGGAAACACCATATATTTT.

The chain joins TRBV6-5 to TRBJ1-3; D unresolved. Germline CDR1 is MNHEY and CDR2 is SVGAGI. V lost 5 bases and J 0 bases, leaving 8 bases between the germline ends. The CDR3 is made up of 14 amino acids. The CDR3: CASSTRSSGNTIYF. The CDR3 bases are TGTGCCAGCAGTACCCGTAGCTCTGGAAACACCATATATTTT.

The gene calls are TRBV7-7 and TRBJ1-4, with D possibly being TRBD1 (5 bases). V shed 5 bases and J shed 5 bases, with 15 bases lying between them. This CDR3 is built from 15 residues. Germline V CDR1 and CDR2: SSHAT, FNYEAQ (reference sequence). The CDR3 nucleotides read TGTGCCAGCAGCCCAGGGCTAGGATCGAATGAAAAACTGTTTTTT. Amino acid sequence: CASSPGLGSNEKLFF.

The gene calls are TRBV19 and TRBJ1-5, with D possibly matching TRBD1 (5 bases). V dropped 1 base and J dropped 2 bases, with 12 bases sitting between them. The CDR3 is made up of 16 amino acids. Germline CDR1 is LNHDA and CDR2 is SQIVND (reference sequence). DNA for the CDR3: TGTGCCAGTAGTATAGGGACACCCGGAGGCAATCAGCCCCAGCATTTT. Translation: CASSIGTPGGNQPQHF.

This clone came up once. This chain links TRBV6-5 with TRBJ2-1, with D perhaps TRBD1 (5 bases). The CDR3 has 14 amino acids. Germline V gene sequence: CDR1 MNHEY, CDR2 SVGAGI. V shed 7 bases and J shed 9 bases, with 19 bases lying between them. The CDR3 DNA reads TGTGCCAGCAAGTTCGGGCAGGGTAAAGGTGAGCAGTTCTTC. This translates into CASKFGQGKGEQFF.

The genes are TRBV11-3 and TRBJ1-1; D is undetermined. Germline lookup yields CDR1 SGHNT and CDR2 YENEEA. The CDR3 extends over 13 amino acids. Trimming took 2 bases from V and 3 from J, leaving 7 bases between them. CDR3 DNA sequence: TGTGCCAGCAGCTTAAAAGAGGACACTGAAGCTTTCTTT. It codes for CASSLKEDTEAFF.

The V gene is TRBV5-1, the J gene TRBJ1-3; unclear D gene. Trimming stripped 3 bases from V and 2 bases from J, with 9 bases between. Germline CDR1 and CDR2: SGHRS and YFSETQ. The CDR3 has 14 residues. The CDR3 DNA sequence: TGCGCCAGCAGCTCCCGGGAAACTGGAAACACCATATATTTT. It codes for CASSSRETGNTIYF.